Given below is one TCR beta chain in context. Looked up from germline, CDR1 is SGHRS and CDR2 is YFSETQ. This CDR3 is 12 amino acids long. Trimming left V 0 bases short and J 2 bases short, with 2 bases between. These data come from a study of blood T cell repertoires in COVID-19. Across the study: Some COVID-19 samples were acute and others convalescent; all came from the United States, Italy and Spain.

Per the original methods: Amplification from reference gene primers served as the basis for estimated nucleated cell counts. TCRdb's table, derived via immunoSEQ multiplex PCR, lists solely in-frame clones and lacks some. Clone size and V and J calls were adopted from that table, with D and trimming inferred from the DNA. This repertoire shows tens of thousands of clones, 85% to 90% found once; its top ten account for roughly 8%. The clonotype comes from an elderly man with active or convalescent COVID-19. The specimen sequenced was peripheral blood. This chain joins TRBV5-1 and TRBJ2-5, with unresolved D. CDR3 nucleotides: TGCGCCAGCAGCTTGGTACAAGAGACCCAGTACTTC. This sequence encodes CASSLVQETQYF.